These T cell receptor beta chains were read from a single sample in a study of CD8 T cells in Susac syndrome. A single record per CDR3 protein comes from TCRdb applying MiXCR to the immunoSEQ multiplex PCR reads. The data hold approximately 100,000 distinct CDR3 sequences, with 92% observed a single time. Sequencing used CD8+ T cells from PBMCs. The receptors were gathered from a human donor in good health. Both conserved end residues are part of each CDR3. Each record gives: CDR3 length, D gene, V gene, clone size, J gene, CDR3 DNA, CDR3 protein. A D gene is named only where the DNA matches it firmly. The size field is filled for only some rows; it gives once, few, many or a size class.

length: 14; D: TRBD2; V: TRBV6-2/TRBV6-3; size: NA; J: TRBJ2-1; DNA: TGTGCCAGCAGTTTCAATGCGGGGGGCGATGAGCAGTTCTTC; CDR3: CASSFNAGGDEQFF
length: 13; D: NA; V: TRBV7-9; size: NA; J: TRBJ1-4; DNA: TGTGCCTCCGGGGCAGCAACTAATGAAAAACTGTTTTTT; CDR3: CASGAATNEKLFF
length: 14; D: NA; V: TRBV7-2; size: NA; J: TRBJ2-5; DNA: TGTGCCAGCAGTTTTACGGGGTCGTATGAGACCCAGTACTTC; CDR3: CASSFTGSYETQYF
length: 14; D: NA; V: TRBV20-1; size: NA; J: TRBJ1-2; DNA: TGCAGTGCTAGAGATTGGGAAAAGGGCTATGGCTACACCTTC; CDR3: CSARDWEKGYGYTF
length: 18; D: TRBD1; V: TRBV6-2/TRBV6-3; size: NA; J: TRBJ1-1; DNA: TGTGCCAGCAGTACTTACTCCGGGACAGGGACTCGGGACACTGAAGCTTTCTTT; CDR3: CASSTYSGTGTRDTEAFF
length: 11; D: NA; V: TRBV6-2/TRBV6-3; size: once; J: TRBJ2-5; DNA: TGTGCCAGCAGTTATGAAGCGACCCAGTACTTC; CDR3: CASSYEATQYF
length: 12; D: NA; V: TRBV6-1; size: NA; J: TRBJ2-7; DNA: TGTGCCAGCAGTGAAGGTCTCAGCGAGCAGTACTTC; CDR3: CASSEGLSEQYF
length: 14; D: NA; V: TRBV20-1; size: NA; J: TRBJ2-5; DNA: TGCAGTGCTAGCGATCCGGGAGTAGGTGAGACCCAGTACTTC; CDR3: CSASDPGVGETQYF
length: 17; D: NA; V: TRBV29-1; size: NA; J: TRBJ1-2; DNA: TGCAGCGTTGAAGAAACGGGCAGGGGTCCCGCTAACTATGGCTACACCTTC; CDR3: CSVEETGRGPANYGYTF
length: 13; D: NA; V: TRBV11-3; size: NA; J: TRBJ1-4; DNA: TGTGCCAGCAGCTTCGGTCCGAATGAAAAACTGTTTTTT; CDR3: CASSFGPNEKLFF
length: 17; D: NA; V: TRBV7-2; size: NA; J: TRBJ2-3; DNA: TGTGCCAGCAGCTTAGTTCTCTTGTCTACAGACACAGATACGCAGTATTTT; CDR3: CASSLVLLSTDTDTQYF
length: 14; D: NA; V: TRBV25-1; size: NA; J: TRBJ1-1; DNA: TGTGCCAGCAGTGGGCGGACAGTCCACACTGAAGCTTTCTTT; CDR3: CASSGRTVHTEAFF
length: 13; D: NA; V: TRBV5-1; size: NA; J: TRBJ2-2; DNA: TGCGCCAGCAGCTTATGGGATTCCGGGGAGCTGTTTTTT; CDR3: CASSLWDSGELFF
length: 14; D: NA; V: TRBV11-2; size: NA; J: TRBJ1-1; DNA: TGTGCCAGCAGCTCCCAGACAGGGAACACTGAAGCTTTCTTT; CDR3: CASSSQTGNTEAFF
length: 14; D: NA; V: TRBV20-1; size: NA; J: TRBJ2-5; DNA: TGCAGTGGTGGGGTCTTTTGGGAGTCGGAGACCCAGTACTTC; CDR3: CSGGVFWESETQYF
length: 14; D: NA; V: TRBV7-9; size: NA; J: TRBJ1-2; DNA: TGTGCCAGCAGCTTAGTTTTGTTGGGGTATGGCTACACCTTC; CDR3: CASSLVLLGYGYTF
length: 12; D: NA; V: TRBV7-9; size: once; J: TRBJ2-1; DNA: TGTGCCAGCAGCTCGGGGTCAAATGAGCAGTTCTTC; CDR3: CASSSGSNEQFF
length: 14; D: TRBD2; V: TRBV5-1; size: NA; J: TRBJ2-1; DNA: TGCGCCAGCATGAGTTCTAGCGGGTGGAATGAGCAGTTCTTC; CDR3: CASMSSSGWNEQFF
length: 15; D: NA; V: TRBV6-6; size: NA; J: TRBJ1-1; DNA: TGTGCCAGCAGCCCCGGGACAACCGCTTACACTGAAGCTTTCTTT; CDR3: CASSPGTTAYTEAFF
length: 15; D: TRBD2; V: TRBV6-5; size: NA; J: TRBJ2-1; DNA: TGTGCCAGCAGAGTTCTAGCGGAGACCTACAATGAGCAGTTCTTC; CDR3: CASRVLAETYNEQFF
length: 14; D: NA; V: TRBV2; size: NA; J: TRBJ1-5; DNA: TGTGCCAGCAGTGGTGCGGCAGGCAATCAGCCCCAGCATTTT; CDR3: CASSGAAGNQPQHF
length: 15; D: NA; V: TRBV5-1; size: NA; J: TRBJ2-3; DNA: TGCGCCAGCAGCCCGCAGGCTACTAGCACAGATACGCAGTATTTT; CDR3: CASSPQATSTDTQYF
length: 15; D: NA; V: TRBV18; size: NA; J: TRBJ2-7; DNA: TGTGCCAGCTTGAACTCCGGGTCCAAACCCTACGAGCAGTACTTC; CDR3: CASLNSGSKPYEQYF
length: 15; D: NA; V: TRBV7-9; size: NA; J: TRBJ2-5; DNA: TGTGCCAGCAGCTCCTCTTGGGGGGCCCAAGAGACCCAGTACTTC; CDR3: CASSSSWGAQETQYF
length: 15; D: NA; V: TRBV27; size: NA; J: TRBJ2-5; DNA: TGTGCCAGCAGTTTATCGGTAGGGCGGCAAGAGACCCAGTACTTC; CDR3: CASSLSVGRQETQYF
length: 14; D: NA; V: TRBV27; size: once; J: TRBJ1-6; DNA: TGTGCCAGCAGATCCGGAGAGTTAAATTCACCCCTCCACTTT; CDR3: CASRSGELNSPLHF
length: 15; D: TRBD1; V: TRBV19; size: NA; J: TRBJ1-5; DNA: TGTGCCACCCTTACAGGGGGACTCGGCAATCAGCCCCAGCATTTT; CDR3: CATLTGGLGNQPQHF
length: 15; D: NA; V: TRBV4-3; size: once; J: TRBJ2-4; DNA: TGCGCCAGCAGCCAAGATGGTCAGGGAACAAACATTCAGTACTTC; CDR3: CASSQDGQGTNIQYF
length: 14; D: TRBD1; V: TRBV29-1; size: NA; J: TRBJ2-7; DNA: TGCAGCGTTGAACAATCGGACAGGGGGAGAGAGCAGTACTTC; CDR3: CSVEQSDRGREQYF
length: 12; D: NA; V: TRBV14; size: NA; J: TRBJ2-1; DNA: TGTGCCAGCAGCCTCGGGACTCTTCGGGAATTCTTC; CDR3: CASSLGTLREFF
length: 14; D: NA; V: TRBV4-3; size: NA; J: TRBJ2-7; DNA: TGCGCCAGCAGCCAAGATCCCGGACCCTACGAGCAGTACTTC; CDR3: CASSQDPGPYEQYF
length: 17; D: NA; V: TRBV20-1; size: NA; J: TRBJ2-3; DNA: TGCAGTGCGATCCGACTTGGGGGTATGGGGGGCACAGATACGCAGTATTTT; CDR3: CSAIRLGGMGGTDTQYF
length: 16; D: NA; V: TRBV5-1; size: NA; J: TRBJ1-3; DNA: TGCGCCAGCAGCTTGGCTCAGGGAATCTCTGGAAACACCATATATTTT; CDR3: CASSLAQGISGNTIYF
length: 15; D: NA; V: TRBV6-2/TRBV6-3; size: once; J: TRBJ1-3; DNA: TGTGCCAGCAGTTACTCCAGGGGCTCTGGAAACACCATATATTTT; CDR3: CASSYSRGSGNTIYF
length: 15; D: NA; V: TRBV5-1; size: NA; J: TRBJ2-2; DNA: TGCGCCAGCAGCTTGTCCCAGGGACCCACCGGGGAGCTGTTTTTT; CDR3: CASSLSQGPTGELFF
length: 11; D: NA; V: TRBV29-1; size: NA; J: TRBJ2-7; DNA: TGCAGCGTTTACACCTCCTACGAGCAGTACTTC; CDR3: CSVYTSYEQYF
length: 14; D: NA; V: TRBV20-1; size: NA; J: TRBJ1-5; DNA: TGCAGTGCTAGTTACGCCACAGGGCCTCAGCCCCAGCATTTT; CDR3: CSASYATGPQPQHF
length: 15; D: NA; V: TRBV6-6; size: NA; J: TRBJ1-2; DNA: TGTGCCAGCAGTTACTCGTCTGGGGCGCTTCTTGGCTACACCTTC; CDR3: CASSYSSGALLGYTF
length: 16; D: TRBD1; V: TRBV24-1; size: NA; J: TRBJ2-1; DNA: TGTGCCACCAGTGATCCATCCGGGACAGGGGGAAATGAGCAGTTCTTC; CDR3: CATSDPSGTGGNEQFF
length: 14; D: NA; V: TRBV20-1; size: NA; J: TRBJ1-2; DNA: TGCAGTGCTACACGGGGGCAGGTAGAATATGGCTACACCTTC; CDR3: CSATRGQVEYGYTF
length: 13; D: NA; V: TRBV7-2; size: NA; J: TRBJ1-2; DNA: TGTGCCAGCAGCTCTCAGTTCGTCGGTGGCTACACCTTC; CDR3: CASSSQFVGGYTF
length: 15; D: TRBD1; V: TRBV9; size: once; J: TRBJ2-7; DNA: TGTGCCAGCAGCGTAGGAGGACAGGGGAGGGACGAGCAGTACTTC; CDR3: CASSVGGQGRDEQYF
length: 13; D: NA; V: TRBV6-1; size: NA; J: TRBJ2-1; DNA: TGTGCCAGCAGCAGCGAAGCCTTATTTGAGCAGTTCTTC; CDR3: CASSSEALFEQFF